This entry concerns a single T cell receptor beta chain. Its antigen is still unknown. Time point indicated: patch test 2, 6 weeks after DPC sensitization. Treatment: therapeutic diphenylcyclopropenone sensitization with weekly scalp DPC. It was from unfractionated whole blood that total RNA was extracted. Unique molecular identifiers were attached to individual cDNA molecules during library preparation. MiXCR was run by TCRdb on the RACE reads, yielding one entry per CDR3 protein. The sample gives some 350,000 distinct CDR3 sequences, about 6.3% of which show up once; around 5.6% is in the top ten. These data belong to a study of human T cells and chemical hapten exposure. Trimming at V came to 0 bases and at J to 4 bases, leaving 12 bases not matched to a gene. CDR1 is LGHNT and CDR2 is FRNRAP in the germline V gene. The CDR3 contains 19 residues. Findings of the study overall: The study found expanded TCRs formed significantly more large CDR3 similarity clusters than controls. As the donors had alopecia, their immune response may differ from healthy people's.

The TCR comes from a woman younger than 30 with alopecia areata. Some clones in this sample may be carry-over from other donors' samples. Source: whole blood, taken in connection with sensitization to the hapten diphenylcyclopropenone (DPC). The chain carries TRBV12-5 and TRBJ2-5, with 12 bases lining up with TRBD1. The chain's CDR3 is CASGLVLGVRDRGPETQYF. CDR3 DNA sequence: TGTGCTAGTGGTTTGGTCTTGGGAGTTAGGGACAGGGGGCCAGAGACCCAGTACTTC.